Listed below are T cell receptor beta chains from one sample, sequenced in a study of shared clonotypes between healthy human individuals. Sequenced by immunoSEQ multiplex PCR; TCRdb stores in-frame clones only, minus some. The table records hundreds of thousands of clones, roughly four fifths of them present only once. Sequenced: PBMCs. These receptors originate from a woman between 40 and 55 years old in good health. Some clones in this sample may be carry-over from other donors' samples. Each CDR3 is given with its conserved first and last residue. Fields, in order: J gene, D gene, V gene, clone size, CDR3 DNA, CDR3 protein. The D gene is left open where the match is weak. Clone size is not always given. Where it is, it says once, few, many or a class for expanded clones.

TRBJ2-3 | TRBD2 | TRBV5-1 | - | TGCGCCAGCAGCTTGGCCGGACTAGGTAGCACAGATACGCAGTATTTT | CASSLAGLGSTDTQYF
TRBJ2-1 | TRBD2 | TRBV27 | - | TGTGCCAGCAGTTTAGGTTGGACTAGCGGGAGTTCGCATGAGCAGTTCTTC | CASSLGWTSGSSHEQFF
TRBJ2-1 | TRBD2 | TRBV7-3 | - | TGTGCCAGCAGCTTAGCGGGAGGGGGCTCCTACAATGAGCAGTTCTTC | CASSLAGGGSYNEQFF
TRBJ2-4 | - | TRBV6-1 | - | TGTGCCAGCAGTGAAGGGAATGGGGCCAAAAACATTCAGTACTTC | CASSEGNGAKNIQYF
TRBJ1-1 | - | TRBV28 | - | TGTGCCAGCAGCCCGACAGGCCAGATTACTGAAGCTTTCTTT | CASSPTGQITEAFF
TRBJ2-2 | - | TRBV15 | - | TGTGCCACCAGGGACCTACGTAGCTCGACCGGGGAGCTGTTTTTT | CATRDLRSSTGELFF
TRBJ2-1 | - | TRBV5-1 | - | TGCGCCAGCAGCTTAGGCCCCTATGAGCAGTTCTTC | CASSLGPYEQFF
TRBJ2-7 | TRBD1 | TRBV5-1 | - | TGCGCCAGCAGCGGGACAGGGGGCAGCGAGCAGTACTTC | CASSGTGGSEQYF
TRBJ2-7 | - | TRBV28 | - | TGTGCCAGCAGTCTTAACTACGAGCAGTACTTC | CASSLNYEQYF
TRBJ2-5 | TRBD1 | TRBV9 | - | TGTGCCAGCAGCGCAACGACAGGGCATAACCAAGAGACCCAGTACTTC | CASSATTGHNQETQYF
TRBJ1-5 | - | TRBV28 | - | TGTGCCAGCGGCCGAGGGGTAGGTCAGCCCCAGCATTTT | CASGRGVGQPQHF
TRBJ2-7 | TRBD2 | TRBV7-9 | few | TGTGCCAGCAGCTCCTCTAGCGGAGGCTACGAGCAGTACTTC | CASSSSSGGYEQYF
TRBJ2-7 | - | TRBV4-2 | once | TGTGTCAGCAGCCAAGACGAGGGGCAGGGCGCCGACGAGCAGTACTTC | CVSSQDEGQGADEQYF
TRBJ2-7 | - | TRBV19 | - | TGTGCCAGTAGTAAAAACATGGGCGGAGCTTACGAGCAGTACTTC | CASSKNMGGAYEQYF
TRBJ2-7 | - | TRBV5-8 | - | TGTGCCAGCAGCTTTTCCCTCCTCCCAGGCTCTATCTACGAGCAGTACTTC | CASSFSLLPGSIYEQYF
TRBJ1-5 | TRBD1 | TRBV28 | - | TGTGCCAGCAGTCACTATTCAGGGGGCGAACAGCCCCAGCATTTT | CASSHYSGGEQPQHF
TRBJ2-7 | - | TRBV7-8 | - | TGTGCCAGCAGCTTAGAGTCTACCTACTACGAGCAGTACTTC | CASSLESTYYEQYF
TRBJ2-1 | TRBD2 | TRBV11-2 | - | TGTGCCAGCAGCTTTGGAAGACTAGCGGGCCGGCAGTTCTTC | CASSFGRLAGRQFF
TRBJ2-5 | - | TRBV14 | - | TGTGCCAGCAGCCAAGGCGTCACCCGATCGGGAGAGACCCAGTACTTC | CASSQGVTRSGETQYF
TRBJ2-7 | TRBD1 | TRBV9 | - | TGTGCCAGCAGCAGGGGACAGGGGGTCTCCTACGAGCAGTACTTC | CASSRGQGVSYEQYF
TRBJ2-3 | - | TRBV5-1 | - | TGCGCCAGCAGCTTGCGGGGGGCTAGCACAGATACGCAGTATTTT | CASSLRGASTDTQYF
TRBJ1-1 | - | TRBV2 | - | TGTGCCAGCAGTCAGGACACTGTGTGGAACACTGAAGCTTTCTTT | CASSQDTVWNTEAFF